Listed below are T cell receptor beta chains from one sample, sequenced in a study of blood T cell repertoires in COVID-19. Only in-frame clones appear in the TCRdb table, and some are missing; sequencing was by immunoSEQ multiplex PCR. The sample has about 160,000 clones, about 85% seen once. The source material was PBMCs or T cells enriched from blood (not recorded which). The receptor set was obtained from a woman in her thirties or forties with acute COVID-19. Each CDR3 is given with its conserved first and last residue. A D gene is named only where the DNA matches it firmly. The size entry is marked missing in some rows and otherwise reads once, few, many or a size class.

J | D | size | V | DNA | CDR3
TRBJ2-2 | TRBD1 | - | TRBV27 | TGTGCCAGCAGTTTACGTGGGACAGGACTTAGAACCGGGGAGCTGTTTTTT | CASSLRGTGLRTGELFF
TRBJ2-6 | TRBD1 | - | TRBV7-9 | TGTGCCAGCAGCCCGGGACAGGGGAAGATATATGGGGCCAACGTCCTGACTTTC | CASSPGQGKIYGANVLTF
TRBJ1-2 | - | many | TRBV18 | TGTGCCAGCTCACCACCCGCGGCAGGGAGGGGATATGGCTACACCTTC | CASSPPAAGRGYGYTF
TRBJ2-3 | TRBD2 | many | TRBV2 | TGTGCCAGCAGTCGCCTATTCGGGACTAGCGGGAGCCCCGGGACAGATACGCAGTATTTT | CASSRLFGTSGSPGTDTQYF
TRBJ1-3 | - | - | TRBV5-6 | TGTGCCAGCAGCGAACAGGTCGGTGGAAACACCATATATTTT | CASSEQVGGNTIYF
TRBJ1-5 | - | - | TRBV15 | TGTGCCACCAGCAGACTCGAAGGGGCGGGCAATCAGCCCCAGCATTTT | CATSRLEGAGNQPQHF
TRBJ2-3 | - | - | TRBV5-1 | TGCGCCAGCAGCCCCGGGACACCTAGCACAGATACGCAGTATTTT | CASSPGTPSTDTQYF
TRBJ1-1 | - | - | TRBV6-5 | TGTGCCAGCAGCCTGACAGATACTGAAGCTTTCTTT | CASSLTDTEAFF
TRBJ2-3 | TRBD2 | - | TRBV7-3 | TGTGCCAGCAGCCGTATGACAGGGACTAGCGGGATTAGCACAGATACGCAGTATTTT | CASSRMTGTSGISTDTQYF
TRBJ1-5 | TRBD1 | - | TRBV29-1 | TGCAGCGTGCGACAGGGCCCCAATCAGCCCCAGCATTTT | CSVRQGPNQPQHF
TRBJ2-5 | TRBD2 | - | TRBV2 | TGTGCCAGCAGTGAAGCTACTAGCGGTGCGGGGTTGGGGACCCAGTACTTC | CASSEATSGAGLGTQYF
TRBJ1-2 | TRBD1 | - | TRBV19 | TGTGCCAGTAGTACTTCATCCGGGACAGTCTATGGCTACACCTTC | CASSTSSGTVYGYTF
TRBJ1-2 | TRBD1 | - | TRBV28 | TGTGCCAGCAGTTTACAACAGGGGACTCTGAGCTATGGCTACACCTTC | CASSLQQGTLSYGYTF
TRBJ1-1 | - | - | TRBV15 | TGTGCCACCAGCAGAGATGTGACTGCGAACACTGAAGCTTTCTTT | CATSRDVTANTEAFF
TRBJ1-1 | TRBD1 | once | TRBV18 | TGTGCCAGCTCACCTCTCAGGGGGGAAGGGAAAAGAAACACTGAAGCTTTCTTT | CASSPLRGEGKRNTEAFF
TRBJ2-7 | - | - | TRBV19 | TGTGCCAGTAGTATTGGCCTAAGGGGCTCCTACGAGCAGTACTTC | CASSIGLRGSYEQYF
TRBJ1-2 | TRBD1 | - | TRBV4-1 | TGCGCCAGCAGCCAAGATTATGCAGGGGGACGAGGCTACACCTTC | CASSQDYAGGRGYTF
TRBJ2-7 | TRBD2 | - | TRBV27 | TGTGCCAGCAGTATCGTAGCGGGAAGGGACGAGCAGTACTTC | CASSIVAGRDEQYF
TRBJ2-7 | - | few | TRBV7-9 | TGTGCCAGCAGCAGGACACCTTCCTACGAGCAGTACTTC | CASSRTPSYEQYF
TRBJ1-5 | - | once | TRBV2 | TGTGCCGGTCGGTCCACAGAACCAAAGACTCAGCCCCAGCATTTT | CAGRSTEPKTQPQHF
TRBJ1-5 | - | - | TRBV6-5 | TGTGCCAGCAGTTCCCGGACAGCTCCCAATCAGCCCCAGCATTTT | CASSSRTAPNQPQHF
TRBJ1-1 | - | - | TRBV19 | TGTGCCAGTAGCCGATGGGGAGAGAAGAACACTGAAGCTTTCTTT | CASSRWGEKNTEAFF
TRBJ1-4 | TRBD1 | - | TRBV19 | TGTGCCAGTAGTACCCCGGGACAGGGGAGTGAAAAACTGTTTTTT | CASSTPGQGSEKLFF
TRBJ2-7 | TRBD2 | - | TRBV6-5 | TGTGCCAGCGTCTCTAGCGGGAGGGCCTACGAGCAGTACTTC | CASVSSGRAYEQYF
TRBJ1-1 | TRBD1 | - | TRBV3-1/TRBV3-2 | TGTGCCAGCAGAAACAGGGGTCAGAACACTGAAGCTTTCTTT | CASRNRGQNTEAFF
TRBJ2-1 | TRBD2 | - | TRBV18 | TGTGCCAGCTCACCGGGACTAGACAATAAGCAGTTCTTC | CASSPGLDNKQFF
TRBJ2-7 | TRBD1 | - | TRBV15 | TGTGCCACCAGCAGAGGGACAGGGGCCCTTCTCGAGCAGTACTTC | CATSRGTGALLEQYF
TRBJ2-2 | TRBD2 | once | TRBV19 | TGTGCCAGTGGGGGCGCGCGGGAGGCAAACACCGGGGAGCTGTTTTTT | CASGGAREANTGELFF
TRBJ1-1 | - | - | TRBV18 | TGTGCCAGCTCACCTCCTTCGACAGGTACTTACACTGAAGCTTTCTTT | CASSPPSTGTYTEAFF
TRBJ2-5 | TRBD2 | - | TRBV4-1 | TGCGCCAGCAGCCAAGAGGCCCAGCGGGAGGGCCCGAAAGAGACCCAGTACTTC | CASSQEAQREGPKETQYF
TRBJ2-5 | TRBD1 | - | TRBV7-9 | TGTGCCAGCAGCTTAGTGATAGGGGGCGCAGAGACCCAGTACTTC | CASSLVIGGAETQYF
TRBJ1-1 | - | - | TRBV5-6 | TGTGCCAGCAGCTTGGTATTCGGCACTGAAGCTTTCTTT | CASSLVFGTEAFF
TRBJ1-1 | - | - | TRBV10-3 | TGTGCCGCTACGGGAAACCTGAACACTGAAGCTTTCTTT | CAATGNLNTEAFF
TRBJ2-1 | - | few | TRBV5-1 | TGCGCCAGCAGCTTGACGACTGGCCCCTACAATGAGCAGTTCTTC | CASSLTTGPYNEQFF
TRBJ1-2 | - | few | TRBV12-3/TRBV12-4 | TGTGCCAGCAGACAGGGTGCCTATGGCTACACCTTC | CASRQGAYGYTF
TRBJ2-4 | TRBD2 | - | TRBV2 | TGTGCCAGCAGTGCAGCCGGGACTAGCGGGGGAAACATTCAGTACTTC | CASSAAGTSGGNIQYF